The 23 T cell receptor beta chains given below trace back to one sample, sequenced in a study of blood T cells in healthy people across ages. The second PCR ran about 6 to 11 cycles with a sample-barcoded 5' primer and J-beta primers. TCRdb passed the 5' RACE reads through MiXCR, listing each CDR3 protein once. The sample records 1.5 million to 2 million distinct CDR3 sequences, 30% to 40% being singletons. Sequencing input: blood. Receptors were obtained from a woman in her twenties or thirties in good health.

This clonotype has just a few counts. The J gene is TRBJ2-7, the V gene TRBV20-1; TRBD2 matches 7 bases. This CDR3 comprises 14 residues. With V trimmed by 4 bases and J by 2 bases, 8 bases remained unmatched. The germline gives CDR1 DFQATT, CDR2 SNEGSKA (reference sequence). The CDR3 DNA is TGCAGTGCTATAAATAGCGGGCGAGCCTACGAGCAGTACTTC. This sequence encodes CSAINSGRAYEQYF.

Of note for this clonotype: A read error may produce the germline difference seen at one junction end. V is TRBV20-1 and J is TRBJ2-7; maybe TRBD1 (5 bases). CDR3 length: 14 residues. The germline V gene has CDR1 DFQATT and CDR2 SNEGSKA (reference sequence). The CDR3 bases are TGCAGTGCTGCCGGGCGGACATCTTCCTACGAGGAGTACTTC. It encodes CSAAGRTSSYEEYF.

This clonotype was recorded a few times. The V gene is TRBV27, the J gene TRBJ2-3; 7 bases match TRBD1. The CDR3 extends over 16 amino acids. CDR1 MNHEY and CDR2 SMNVEV come from the germline V gene (reference sequence). Trimming removed 5 bases from V and 1 base from J; junction bases left unmatched: 9. CDR3 amino acids: CASSRTAGTGTDTQYF. The CDR3 nucleotides read TGTGCCAGCAGTCGGACTGCAGGGACAGGCACAGATACGCAGTATTTT.

With respect to this clonotype: A read error may account for a junction end that differs from germline. This chain links TRBV2 with TRBJ2-3; 9 bases match TRBD2. This CDR3 region has 15 residues. Germline CDR1 reads SNHLY; CDR2 reads FYNNEI. Written as DNA, the CDR3 is TGTGGCAGCAGCCGTAGCGGGAGTGGAACAGATACGCAGTATTTT. Amino acid sequence: CGSSRSGSGTDTQYF. Full variable domain (outside the CDR3, taken from reference TRBV2 and TRBJ2-3): EPEVTQTPSHQVTQMGQEVILRCVPISNHLYFYWYRQILGQKVEFLVSFYNNEISEKSEIFDDQFSVERPDGSNFTLKIRSTKLEDSAMYFCGSSRSGSGTDTQYFGPGTRLTVL.

V and J are TRBV28 and TRBJ1-2, with D unresolved. The CDR3 extends over 15 amino acids. Between the trimmed V and J ends, which lost 5 bases and 3 bases, there was a span of 16 bases. Germline assignment: CDR1 MDHEN and CDR2 SYDVKM. The CDR3 bases are TGTGCCAGCAGTCCCCCCAGAGTGGGAGACTATGGCTACACCTTC. The encoded protein is CASSPPRVGDYGYTF.

The V call is TRBV5-1, the J call TRBJ1-5; TRBD1 matches 9 bases. CDR3 length: 15 residues. The germline V gene has CDR1 SGHRS and CDR2 YFSETQ. V gave up 0 bases and J gave up 9 bases; unmatched junction bases: 7. CDR3 loop: CASSLEGQGWGPQHF. The DNA of the CDR3 is TGCGCCAGCAGCTTGGAGGGACAGGGTTGGGGGCCCCAGCATTTT.

Comment on this clonotype: This may stem from a read error, because a much larger clone lies one nucleotide away. This chain uses TRBV9 with TRBJ1-2; D not resolved. This CDR3 has 17 residues. Germline CDR1 reads SGDLS; CDR2 reads YYNGEE. The CDR3 sequence: CASSVGRSDGTNYGHTF. CDR3 bases: TGTGCCAGCAGCGTAGGAAGAAGCGACGGTACTAACTATGGCCACACCTTC.

CDR3 nucleotide sequence: TGTGCCAGCAGTCCCCGGGGTGGGGATGCGTACGAGCAGTACTTC. Its protein is CASSPRGGDAYEQYF. The chain combines TRBV28 with TRBJ2-4; TRBD2 is a possible D gene (5 bases). The end of the DNA fits TRBJ2-7 better, so the J call may be wrong. Germline lookup yields CDR1 MDHEN and CDR2 SYDVKM. The CDR3 has 15 amino acids.

The genes are TRBV27 and TRBJ1-5; unclear D gene. Trimming removed 2 bases at V and 4 bases at J, with 12 bases between. Germline V CDR1 and CDR2: MNHEY, SMNVEV (reference sequence). CDR3 length equals 15 residues. The CDR3 loop is CASSLVGLGNQPQHF. The CDR3 DNA sequence: TGTGCCAGCAGTTTAGTAGGTTTGGGGAATCAGCCCCAGCATTTT.

The V call is TRBV20-1, the J call TRBJ2-7; D is ambiguous. Germline values: CDR1 DFQATT, CDR2 SNEGSKA (reference sequence). The CDR3 covers 12 residues. V lost 3 bases and J lost 2, with 8 bases in between. The CDR3 DNA sequence: TGCAGTGCTAGCCGGCGGACCTACGAGCAGTACTTC. The encoded protein is CSASRRTYEQYF.

CDR3 sequence (DNA): TGTGCCAGCAGCCCACGGACAGGGGGCGATACGGCCGGGGAGCTGTTTTTT. It is translated as CASSPRTGGDTAGELFF. This chain links TRBV7-9 with TRBJ2-2, with 11 bases lining up with TRBD1. V was pared by 5 bases and J by 6 bases, with 11 bases of the junction left unmatched. There are 17 residues in the CDR3. The germline V gene encodes CDR1 SEHNR and CDR2 FQNEAQ (reference sequence).

This clonotype was counted at least ten times. The chain employs TRBV29-1 and TRBJ2-7, with D perhaps TRBD1 (6 bases). The CDR3 has 12 amino acids. V was clipped by 7 bases and J by 0 bases, with 10 bases between them. The germline V gene has CDR1 SQVTM and CDR2 ANQGSEA. The CDR3 loop is CSAWDNSYEQYF. DNA for the CDR3: TGCAGCGCATGGGACAACTCCTACGAGCAGTACTTC.

This sequence joins TRBV20-1 and TRBJ2-7, with D possibly being TRBD1 or TRBD2 (5 bases each). The end of the DNA fits TRBJ2-5 better, so the J call may be wrong. Germline V gives CDR1 DFQATT, CDR2 SNEGSKA (reference sequence). This CDR3 spans 17 amino acids. In DNA, the CDR3 is TGCAGTGCTAGGTTGAGGATGAGGGGTCACGCCGAAGAGACCCAGTACTTC. It codes for CSARLRMRGHAEETQYF.

This sequence joins TRBV7-9 and TRBJ2-7, with D possibly TRBD1 on 5 matching bases. The CDR3 contains 16 residues. Between the trimmed V and J ends, which lost 1 base and 0 bases, there was a span of 13 bases. The V gene's germline CDR1 is SEHNR and CDR2 FQNEAQ (reference sequence). The CDR3: CASSLDRFDSSYEQYF. CDR3 sequence (DNA): TGTGCCAGCAGCTTAGACAGGTTCGACAGCTCCTACGAGCAGTACTTC.

This clonotype has at least ten counts. The chain couples TRBV28 to TRBJ2-5; the D is unclear. The CDR3 covers 13 residues. The germline V gene has CDR1 MDHEN and CDR2 SYDVKM. V was clipped by 6 bases and J by 2 bases, with 10 bases between them. CDR3 sequence reads: CASSFGSQETQYF. The CDR3 nucleotides are TGTGCCAGCAGCTTCGGAAGTCAAGAGACCCAGTACTTC.

V is TRBV12-3 or TRBV12-4 and J is TRBJ1-2; the D is unclear. V lost 3 bases to trimming and J lost 4 bases, with 9 bases between them. The CDR3 has 13 residues. DNA for the CDR3: TGTGCCAGCAGTTTTCTAGGGTTCTATGGCTACACCTTC. The encoded protein is CASSFLGFYGYTF.

V gene TRBV25-1 combines with J gene TRBJ1-2, with 7 positions matching TRBD1. Trimming removed 8 bases from V and 7 bases from J; junction bases left unmatched: 10. This CDR3 region has 13 residues. Germline-derived CDR1 and CDR2 are MGHDK and SYGVNS. The CDR3 DNA reads TGTGCCAGCGGTGCCGAGGGGGCTGGTGGCTACACCTTC. This encodes CASGAEGAGGYTF.

This clonotype has just a few counts. Here the CDR3 reads CSVEKGHTIYF. CDR3 bases: TGCAGCGTTGAAAAGGGCCACACCATATATTTT. The chain joins TRBV29-1 to TRBJ1-3; D not certain. Germline CDR1 SQVTM, CDR2 ANQGSEA. The germline V and J ends were trimmed by 2 bases and 8 bases, with 7 bases remaining between them. The CDR3 extends over 11 amino acids.

The chain links TRBV7-2 to TRBJ2-1; 8 bases are shared with TRBD2. The CDR3 length is 19 residues. Germline V gene data show CDR1 as SGHTA and CDR2 as FQGNSA. The V and J ends lost 3 bases and 0 bases, in that order; junction bases with no gene match: 13. The chain's CDR3 is CASSFPFDGSGSSYNEQFF. In nucleotides, the CDR3 is TGTGCCAGCAGCTTCCCCTTCGATGGGAGCGGGAGCTCCTACAATGAGCAGTTCTTC. The variable domain in full, completed from reference TRBV7-2 and TRBJ2-1, reads GAGVSQSPSNKVTEKGKDVELRCDPISGHTALYWYRQSLGQGLEFLIYFQGNSAPDKSGLPSDRFSAERTGGSVSTLTIQRTQQEDSAVYLCASSFPFDGSGSSYNEQFFGPGTRLTVL.

The chain employs TRBV5-1 and TRBJ2-7, with D hard to call. The CDR3 has 17 amino acids. Trimming shortened V by 0 bases and J by 0 bases, and 16 bases separated the two germline ends. Germline CDR1 reads SGHRS; CDR2 reads YFSETQ. The CDR3 region has the DNA TGCGCCAGCAGCTTGGGGCTCCCATTACTCCGCTCCTACGAGCAGTACTTC. Translating gives CASSLGLPLLRSYEQYF. The variable domain in full, with the rest retrieved from reference TRBV5-1 and TRBJ2-7, is KAGVTQTPRYLIKTRGQQVTLSCSPISGHRSVSWYQQTPGQGLQFLFEYFSETQRNKGNFPGRFSGRQFSNSRSEMNVSTLELGDSALYLCASSLGLPLLRSYEQYFGPGTRLTVT.

The chain carries TRBV13 and TRBJ1-2, with 10 bases matching TRBD1. Trimming took 4 bases from V and 3 from J; bases not matched to a gene: 8. The CDR3 runs 16 residues. From germline, CDR1 is PRHDT and CDR2 FYEKMQ (reference sequence). This chain's CDR3 is CASSSRDRGSDYGYTF. CDR3 coding DNA: TGTGCCAGCAGCTCGCGGGACAGGGGTTCCGACTATGGCTACACCTTC.

As to this clonotype: A read error may produce the germline difference seen at one junction end. The gene calls are TRBV4-2 and TRBJ1-2; D not certain. Germline V gives CDR1 LGHNA, CDR2 YNFKEQ. The CDR3 loop spans 14 amino acids. This chain's CDR3 is CTSSQESGFVGYTF. The DNA of the CDR3 is TGTACCAGCAGCCAAGAATCCGGGTTCGTTGGCTACACCTTC.

J is TRBJ2-1 and V is TRBV28; D possibly corresponds to TRBD1 (5 bases). Trimming left V 4 bases short and J 2 bases short, with 18 bases between. This CDR3 comprises 17 residues. Germline V gives CDR1 MDHEN, CDR2 SYDVKM. CDR3 DNA sequence: TGTGCCAGCAGTTCCCCCTCGGAAGGGGCGACCTACAATGAGCAGTTCTTC. Translating it yields CASSSPSEGATYNEQFF.